This note documents a single TCR beta chain sequence. Its target is unknown. This specimen belongs to a study of cytomegalovirus exposure and HLA in healthy donors. The PCR employed 60 Vbeta primers together with 13 Jbeta primers. Clones were read by immunoSEQ multiplex PCR, and TCRdb kept only the in-frame ones, dropping some. This repertoire shows 95,000 to 150,000 clones, about four fifths found once; its top ten account for roughly 1.5%. Study results and caveats: The study designated 150 or so TCR beta chains cytomegalovirus-associated. Reports described diagnosis of cytomegalovirus status by the classifier as highly specific and sensitive. Across donors, most TCRs were seen rarely, yet some public ones were widespread. CMV serostatus was the sole immune exposure information available.

The CDR3 loop spans 14 amino acids. The ends lost 1 base at V and 8 bases at J; junction bases unmatched: 7. The germline CDR1 and CDR2 sequences are MNHNS and SASEGT. This TCR was recovered from a woman between 18 and 30 years old in good health and CMV-seronegative. Sequences were obtained from PBMCs. The rearrangement links TRBV6-1 to TRBJ1-1, with TRBD1 identical over 7 bases. CDR3 in DNA: TGTGCCAGCAGTGAAGTTGACAGGGCGGTGGAAGCTTTCTTT. Residues: CASSEVDRAVEAFF.